These T cell receptor beta chains were read from a single sample in a study of control samples from healthy donors and cancer patients. Measured with immunoSEQ multiplex PCR; TCRdb has only the in-frame clones, and not every one. Among about 51,000 clones, 75% to 85% were seen once, and the ten largest hold 10%. Sequencing was done on a sample of blood. These receptors came from a man in his 70s in good health. The CDR3 runs from the conserved cysteine through the conserved F or W. A D gene is named only where the DNA matches it firmly. The size of a clone is reported for some rows only, either as once, few or many, or as a class for expanded clones.

clone_size	j_call	v_call	d_call	cdr3_nt	cdr3_aa
once	TRBJ1-1	TRBV28	.	TGTGCCAGCAGTTTGACGGCCCCCATGAACACTGAAGCTTTCTTT	CASSLTAPMNTEAFF
.	TRBJ1-2	TRBV2	.	TGTGCCAGCAGTGAGGTCGACCTTTGGGGCTACACCTTC	CASSEVDLWGYTF
.	TRBJ1-5	TRBV9	.	TGTGCCAGCAGCGTAGAAGGATTCAGCAATCAGCCCCAGCATTTT	CASSVEGFSNQPQHF
.	TRBJ2-3	TRBV27	.	TGTGCCAGCAAAGGAAACGGGGGCAAGAGAGATACGCAGTATTTT	CASKGNGGKRDTQYF
.	TRBJ1-5	TRBV12-5	TRBD1	TGTGCTAGTGGTTTCGGAGGACAGGGCAATCAGCCCCAGCATTTT	CASGFGGQGNQPQHF
.	TRBJ1-1	TRBV4-2	.	TGTGCCAGCAGCCAGCTAAACACTGAAGCTTTCTTT	CASSQLNTEAFF
.	TRBJ2-5	TRBV6-5	TRBD1	TGTGCCAGCAGTTACTCGACAGGGAAGGAGACCCAGTACTTC	CASSYSTGKETQYF
.	TRBJ1-3	TRBV5-6	.	TGTGCCAGCAGCTTGAGGGGGGTGGCTGGAAACACCATATATTTT	CASSLRGVAGNTIYF
.	TRBJ2-1	TRBV28	.	TGTGCCAGCAGTTTGTATGAGGCACGATATGAGCAGTTCTTC	CASSLYEARYEQFF
.	TRBJ1-1	TRBV19	.	TGTGCCAGTAGTATAAGCGCAGGGGCCGAAGCTTTCTTT	CASSISAGAEAFF
.	TRBJ1-2	TRBV2	.	TGTGCCAGCAGTGAATATTCAGGGACCCTCGGCTACACCTTC	CASSEYSGTLGYTF
.	TRBJ1-1	TRBV19	.	TGTGCCAGTAGTAGGGCAAGAGGTGGTCCTGGGTACACTGAAGCTTTCTTT	CASSRARGGPGYTEAFF
.	TRBJ1-4	TRBV5-1	TRBD1	TGCGCCAGCAGCTCACAGGGGACAGATGAAAAACTGTTTTTT	CASSSQGTDEKLFF
.	TRBJ2-3	TRBV7-2	.	TGTGCCAGCAGCTTAGCCCCCGGGAATACGCAGTATTTT	CASSLAPGNTQYF
.	TRBJ2-7	TRBV5-6	.	TGTGCCAGCAGCTCCCTGCGGGAATTCTCCCTCGAGCAGTACTTC	CASSSLREFSLEQYF
.	TRBJ1-3	TRBV30	.	TGTGCCTCATCCCAGCTATACTCTGGAAACACCATATATTTT	CASSQLYSGNTIYF
few	TRBJ1-6	TRBV5-1	.	TGCGCCAGCAGCTTGGAGGAGGGTGCCTTTTCACCCCTCCACTTT	CASSLEEGAFSPLHF
.	TRBJ1-4	TRBV11-3	.	TGTGCCAGCAGCTTAGTAGCCGAAAAACTGTTTTTT	CASSLVAEKLFF
.	TRBJ2-2	TRBV28	.	TGTGCCAGCAGTTCGCTGGGGATTAAGAACACCGGGGAGCTGTTTTTT	CASSSLGIKNTGELFF
once	TRBJ2-3	TRBV5-4	.	TGTGCCAGCAGCTTTGCGCGACAGGGCACAGATACGCAGTATTTT	CASSFARQGTDTQYF
.	TRBJ2-5	TRBV5-1	.	TGCGCCAGCAGCCGCTTCTCCCAAGAGACCCAGTACTTC	CASSRFSQETQYF
.	TRBJ2-1	TRBV6-4	.	TGTGCCAGCAGTAGGACAAGGGGAAATGAGCAGTTCTTC	CASSRTRGNEQFF
.	TRBJ1-3	TRBV7-8	.	TGTGCCAGCAGCCCTACAGGGATCTCTGGAAACACCATATATTTT	CASSPTGISGNTIYF
.	TRBJ1-1	TRBV19	.	TGTGCCAGTAGTACACAGGCTACGAAATCTGAAGCTTTCTTT	CASSTQATKSEAFF
.	TRBJ1-1	TRBV6-5	TRBD1	TGTGCCAGCAGTTACCGGACAGGGAGAAACGATGAAGCTTTCTTT	CASSYRTGRNDEAFF
.	TRBJ2-3	TRBV7-9	TRBD2	TGTGCCAGCAGCCCGGGACTAGCGGGGGCCGGGGGCACAGATACGCAGTATTTT	CASSPGLAGAGGTDTQYF
.	TRBJ2-7	TRBV4-1	TRBD1	TGCGCCAGCAGCCAACTTCCGACAGGGACCTACGAGCAGTACTTC	CASSQLPTGTYEQYF
.	TRBJ1-1	TRBV11-3	.	TGTGCCAGCAGCTTAGATTTGGTCGGGCAAGCTTTCTTT	CASSLDLVGQAFF
.	TRBJ2-1	TRBV6-5	TRBD1	TGTGCCAGCAGTTACAACAGGGACAGTGAGCAGTTCTTC	CASSYNRDSEQFF
.	TRBJ2-7	TRBV5-4	TRBD1	TGTGCCAGCAGCTTGGATCAGGGACAGGGGCCACGGGGTTGGGGGGAGCAGTACTTC	CASSLDQGQGPRGWGEQYF
.	TRBJ2-1	TRBV9	.	TGTGCCAGCAGCGTAGTCCAGAGAGATGAGCAGTTCTTC	CASSVVQRDEQFF
.	TRBJ1-5	TRBV5-6	TRBD1	TGTGCCAGCAGCTTACAGGGGGGATATCAGCCCCAGCATTTT	CASSLQGGYQPQHF
once	TRBJ1-6	TRBV6-6	.	TGTGCCAGCAGACCCGAATTGATGGATTCACCCCTCCACTTT	CASRPELMDSPLHF